This T cell receptor beta chain was captured in a study of shared clonotypes between healthy human individuals. The length of the CDR3 is 15 residues. The junction had 0 bases not matched to a gene; V was cut back by 0 bases and J by 4 bases. The germline V gene has CDR1 SGDLS and CDR2 YYNGEE. Study-level results: When compared with the clonotypes that were shared by all four sorted-subset donors, the non-shared clonotypes turned out to have lower generation probabilities.

On this clone: The antigen is not known.

The method was immunoSEQ multiplex PCR; TCRdb's version includes in-frame clones alone and lacks a portion of them. The sample holds over a million clones, 75% to 80% seen once. The rearrangement joins TRBV9 to TRBJ2-3; TRBD2 matches at 12 bases. Sample: memory CD4+ T cells from PBMCs. Subset described: CD45RA-negative fraction. The sequence came from a man between 18 and 29 years old in good health. Some clones in this sample may be carry-over from other donors' samples. CDR3 loop: CASSVASGRADTQYF. DNA for the CDR3: TGTGCCAGCAGCGTAGCTAGCGGGAGGGCAGATACGCAGTATTTT.